Listed here are 22 T cell receptor beta chains from one sample, sequenced in a study of cytomegalovirus exposure and HLA in healthy donors. PCR was performed using 60 Vbeta and 13 Jbeta primers. TCRdb's table, derived via immunoSEQ multiplex PCR, lists solely in-frame clones and lacks some. The top ten clones hold around 16% of a sample with 80,000 to 95,000 clones, over 65% of them seen once. The sample was PBMCs. These receptors were taken from a woman under 30 in good health and CMV-seropositive.

The V and J genes are TRBV7-2 and TRBJ2-7; TRBD1 matches 7 bases. This CDR3 comprises 13 residues. The V gene end was trimmed by 5 bases and the J gene end by 7 bases; junction bases not matched to a gene: 8. Germline values: CDR1 SGHTA, CDR2 FQGNSA. CDR3 residues: CASSGSLQGEQYF. For the CDR3, the DNA is TGTGCCAGCAGCGGCTCGCTACAGGGGGAGCAGTACTTC.

The gene calls are TRBV6-5 and TRBJ1-1; D may be TRBD1 (5 bases). V lost 6 bases and J lost 5, with 13 bases in between. The CDR3 length is 13 residues. Germline V gene data show CDR1 as MNHEY and CDR2 as SVGAGI. In nucleotides, the CDR3 is TGTGCCAGCAGCCCCGGGGGAGATACTGAAGCTTTCTTT. It translates to CASSPGGDTEAFF.

As DNA, the CDR3 is TGTGCCAGTAGTGCTACGGACAGTAAAGATTCCTACGAGCAGTACTTC. Translating it yields CASSATDSKDSYEQYF. The chain combines TRBV19 with TRBJ2-7, with a weak D call TRBD1 (6 bases). Deletions cut 5 bases from V and 1 base from J, with 18 bases between. The CDR3 sequence is 16 residues long. The germline V gene has CDR1 LNHDA and CDR2 SQIVND (reference sequence).

CDR3 in amino acids: CASSPGQPWETQYF. CDR3 sequence (DNA): TGTGCCAGCAGCCCGGGACAGCCTTGGGAGACCCAGTACTTC. V is TRBV14 and J is TRBJ2-5; 7 bases align to TRBD1. Germline V lookup: CDR1 SGHDN, CDR2 FVKESK. This CDR3 region has 14 residues. Trimming at V came to 4 bases and at J to 5 bases, leaving 7 bases not matched to a gene.

This sequence joins TRBV7-2 and TRBJ1-2; TRBD1 matches 8 bases. The CDR3 is made up of 14 amino acids. Germline loops: CDR1 SGHTA, CDR2 FQGNSA. J lost 4 bases, V lost 5 bases, and 6 bases had no gene match. For the CDR3, the DNA is TGTGCCAGCAGCACCGACAGGGGAGGCTATGGCTACACCTTC. Its translation: CASSTDRGGYGYTF.

V is TRBV27 and J is TRBJ1-2, with TRBD1 matching over 10 bases. Trimming removed 6 bases from V and 3 bases from J; junction bases left unmatched: 1. Germline CDR1 is MNHEY and CDR2 is SMNVEV (reference sequence). The length of the CDR3 is 13 residues. In DNA, the CDR3 is TGTGCCAGCAGCGGACAGGGGGACTATGGCTACACCTTC. Its protein product is CASSGQGDYGYTF.

The rearrangement joins TRBV7-2 to TRBJ2-7; D may be TRBD2 (5 bases). The germline CDR1 and CDR2 sequences are SGHTA and FQGNSA. This CDR3 has 14 amino acids. V was trimmed by 4 bases and J by 4 bases, leaving 14 bases between them. CDR3 DNA: TGTGCCAGCAGCTCCCCCCCGGGAAAATACGAGCAGTACTTC. Its protein is CASSSPPGKYEQYF.

DNA for the CDR3: TGTGCCAGCAGCCCGCCTGGGACAGGGAACTACGAGCAGTACTTC. Encoded protein: CASSPPGTGNYEQYF. V gene TRBV7-9 combines with J gene TRBJ2-7; the match to TRBD1 covers 9 bases. The germline CDR1 and CDR2 sequences are SEHNR and FQNEAQ (reference sequence). CDR3 length equals 15 residues. V was pared by 5 bases and J by 3 bases, with 8 bases of the junction left unmatched.

The V and J genes are TRBV27 and TRBJ2-5; TRBD2 is a possible D gene (6 bases). The germline CDR1 and CDR2 sequences are MNHEY and SMNVEV (reference sequence). Trimming took off 7 bases at V and 5 bases at J, with 8 bases between the two ends. CDR3 size: 11 residues. The CDR3 coding sequence is TGTGCCAGCATTCGGGGGGAGACCCAGTACTTC. Translation gives CASIRGETQYF.

This clone turned up a few times. The chain carries TRBV5-1 and TRBJ2-5; a weak D match, TRBD1 (6 bases). Trimming took 4 bases from V and 4 from J, leaving 11 bases between them. This CDR3 comprises 13 residues. CDR1 is SGHRS, CDR2 YFSETQ, per germline. The CDR3 sequence is CASSVGQTETQYF. The CDR3 DNA follows: TGCGCCAGCAGCGTTGGACAGACAGAGACCCAGTACTTC.

The chain joins TRBV5-4 to TRBJ1-2, with D possibly TRBD1 on 5 matching bases. The length of the CDR3 is 12 residues. Germline V gene data show CDR1 as SGHNT and CDR2 as YYREEE (reference sequence). V dropped 4 bases and J dropped 4 bases, with 8 bases sitting between them. CDR3: CASSADSYGYTF. The CDR3, as DNA: TGTGCCAGCAGCGCCGACAGCTATGGCTACACCTTC.

This rearrangement joins TRBV2 to TRBJ2-4, with D uncertain. V was cut by 4 bases and J by 6 bases, with 7 bases left in between. The germline V gene has CDR1 SNHLY and CDR2 FYNNEI. The CDR3 has 12 amino acids. The CDR3 here is CASSGGVNIQYF. CDR3 DNA: TGTGCCAGCAGTGGCGGCGTAAACATTCAGTACTTC.

The V gene is TRBV6-6, the J gene TRBJ1-1; weak D call: TRBD1 (5 bases). CDR3 length: 13 amino acids. Trimming left V 4 bases short and J 1 base short, with 7 bases between. Germline CDR1 and CDR2: MNHNY and SVGAGI (reference sequence). CDR3 protein: CASSSRENTEAFF. The CDR3 nucleotides read TGTGCCAGCAGTTCCAGGGAGAACACTGAAGCTTTCTTT.

The chain carries TRBV5-1 and TRBJ2-7, with 11 bases identical to TRBD2. J was trimmed by 3 bases and V by 3 bases; bases with no gene match: 8. Per germline, CDR1 SGHRS and CDR2 YFSETQ. The CDR3 sequence is 16 residues long. As DNA, the CDR3 is TGCGCCAGCAGCTCCCTAGCGGGGGGTATTGTCTACGAGCAGTACTTC. Protein product: CASSSLAGGIVYEQYF.

The chain recombines TRBV19 with TRBJ2-5; 16 bases match TRBD2. The CDR3 consists of 15 residues. The V gene end was trimmed by 4 bases and the J gene end by 5 bases; junction bases not matched to a gene: 1. CDR1 is LNHDA, CDR2 SQIVND, per germline (reference sequence). CDR3 residues: CASSKGLAGGETQYF. In nucleotides, the CDR3 is TGTGCCAGTAGTAAGGGACTAGCGGGGGGGGAGACCCAGTACTTC.

Only one count was recorded for this clone. This sequence joins TRBV28 and TRBJ1-5; TRBD1 matches 9 bases. The trim removed 6 bases at V and 1 base at J, leaving 4 bases unmatched. This CDR3 is 15 amino acids long. The germline V gene encodes CDR1 MDHEN and CDR2 SYDVKM. In nucleotides, the CDR3 is TGTGCCAGCAGAGGGGGACAGGGCAGCAATCAGCCCCAGCATTTT. It translates to CASRGGQGSNQPQHF.

The chain uses TRBV27 and TRBJ1-6, with D possibly being TRBD1 (6 bases). The CDR3 length is 14 residues. V gave up 4 bases and J gave up 7 bases, with 11 bases separating them. Germline-derived CDR1 and CDR2 are MNHEY and SMNVEV (reference sequence). The CDR3 bases are TGTGCCAGCAGTTCCCGACAGGACAATTCACCCCTCCACTTT. It specifies CASSSRQDNSPLHF.

This chain joins TRBV6-5 and TRBJ2-3, with unresolved D. The CDR3 is made up of 14 amino acids. CDR1 and CDR2 (germline): MNHEY, SVGAGI. The V end was cut by 0 bases, the J end by 6 bases, with 10 bases between. CDR3 protein: CASSYSGAADTQYF. CDR3 in DNA: TGTGCCAGCAGTTACTCCGGAGCCGCGGATACGCAGTATTTT.

DNA of the CDR3: TGTGCCAGTAGTGTGACAGGGGGCGAGGCCACTGAAGCTTTCTTT. Amino acid sequence: CASSVTGGEATEAFF. V is TRBV19 and J is TRBJ1-1, with 10 positions matching TRBD1. This CDR3 comprises 15 residues. V gave up 5 bases and J gave up 4 bases; unmatched junction bases: 7. Germline CDR1 LNHDA, CDR2 SQIVND (reference sequence).

The chain is built from TRBV5-6 and TRBJ2-1, with TRBD1 identical over 10 bases. Unmatched junction bases numbered 4, after V lost 3 bases and J lost 7 bases. Germline CDR1 SGHDT, CDR2 YYEEEE. This CDR3 region has 14 residues. The DNA for the CDR3 is TGTGCCAGCAGCTGGGACAGGGGAACGAATGAGCAGTTCTTC. Translated, it gives CASSWDRGTNEQFF.

In this sample, this clone turned up a few times. This rearrangement joins TRBV27 to TRBJ2-3; 10 bases map to TRBD2. CDR3 size: 18 residues. V lost 4 bases and J lost 1; bases outside the gene matches: 11. Germline CDR1 and CDR2: MNHEY and SMNVEV (reference sequence). CDR3 in DNA: TGTGCCAGCAGTTACACCATTTCCGGGACTAGCGGCACAGATACGCAGTATTTT. Translating gives CASSYTISGTSGTDTQYF.

The chain has TRBV30 and TRBJ2-7; weak D call: TRBD2 (5 bases). The germline CDR1 and CDR2 sequences are GTSNPN and SVGIG (reference sequence). Between the trimmed V and J ends, which lost 1 base and 1 base, there was a span of 8 bases. CDR3 length: 13 residues. The CDR3 region has the DNA TGTGCCTGGAGTGGTAGCGCTTCCTACGAGCAGTACTTC. Translation gives CAWSGSASYEQYF.